This entry lists 28 T cell receptor beta chains sequenced from one sample in a study of blood T cell repertoires in COVID-19. The data were produced by immunoSEQ multiplex PCR, yet TCRdb's version contains in-frame clones alone and is incomplete. The sample lists roughly 400,000 clones; around 87% were seen once. What was sequenced was PBMCs or T cells enriched from blood (not recorded which). Receptors were obtained from a woman aged 50 to 60 who had recovered from COVID-19.

The CDR3 DNA reads as TGTGCCAGCCGATTGGGGGGAGCGGCTGAAGCTTTCTTT. This translates into CASRLGGAAEAFF. The chain carries TRBV6-5 and TRBJ1-1; possibly TRBD1 for D (5 bases). There are 13 residues in the CDR3. CDR1 MNHEY and CDR2 SVGAGI come from the germline V gene. V gave up 8 bases and J gave up 6 bases, with 16 bases separating them.

This chain joins TRBV6-5 and TRBJ1-1, with D perhaps matching TRBD1 (5 bases). CDR3 size: 14 residues. Germline CDR1 MNHEY, CDR2 SVGAGI. V was pared by 2 bases and J by 5 bases, with 12 bases between. The CDR3: CASSYLTAGTEAFF. The CDR3 DNA follows: TGTGCCAGCAGTTACCTTACGGCAGGGACTGAAGCTTTCTTT.

The rearrangement uses TRBV19 and TRBJ1-5; the D gene is possibly TRBD1 (6 bases). Looked up from germline, CDR1 is LNHDA and CDR2 is SQIVND (reference sequence). Deletions cut 5 bases from V and 4 bases from J, with 27 bases between. The CDR3 consists of 19 residues. CDR3 nucleotide sequence: TGTGCCAGTAGTTTGCGGGGGGCCCTAGGACAGAAACAAAATCAGCCCCAGCATTTT. Encoded protein: CASSLRGALGQKQNQPQHF.

A single count supports this clone. The V and J genes are TRBV28 and TRBJ1-1; D is unclear. Germline V gene sequence: CDR1 MDHEN, CDR2 SYDVKM. There are 16 residues in the CDR3. V was pared by 6 bases and J by 1 base, with 18 bases between. The CDR3 reads CASSALRGSANTEAFF. In DNA form, the CDR3 reads TGTGCCAGCAGCGCGTTGAGAGGGTCTGCGAACACTGAAGCTTTCTTT.

This clone was seen once. J is TRBJ2-2 and V is TRBV7-9; 10 bases line up with TRBD1. Germline V CDR1 and CDR2: SEHNR, FQNEAQ (reference sequence). The CDR3 has 15 amino acids. Germline trimming cut 4 bases from V and 7 bases from J; bases unmatched to any gene: 6. The CDR3 DNA follows: TGTGCCAGCAGCTCCCGGACAGGGGGTGTCGGGGAGCTGTTTTTT. It is translated as CASSSRTGGVGELFF.

This chain connects TRBV5-5 to TRBJ2-3; possible D gene TRBD1, 5 bases. The V and J ends lost 4 bases and 4 bases respectively, with 10 bases between them. The CDR3 length is 13 residues. CDR1 SGHKS and CDR2 YYEKEE come from the germline V gene (reference sequence). CDR3 sequence reads: CASSHWTSDTQYF. CDR3 coding DNA: TGTGCCAGCAGCCACTGGACATCAGATACGCAGTATTTT.

V and J are TRBV13 and TRBJ1-1; 7 positions agree with TRBD1. This CDR3 spans 15 amino acids. V trimming: 5 bases; J trimming: 1 base; junction bases outside the gene matches: 7. The germline gives CDR1 PRHDT, CDR2 FYEKMQ (reference sequence). CDR3 sequence (DNA): TGTGCCAGCAGCCCAGGACAGGACACGAACACTGAAGCTTTCTTT. Its translation: CASSPGQDTNTEAFF.

V and J are TRBV28 and TRBJ1-1; TRBD1 is a possible D gene (5 bases). Germline CDR1 is MDHEN and CDR2 is SYDVKM. With 6 bases removed from V and 0 bases from J, the gap between germline ends came to 11 bases. The CDR3 is 14 amino acids. The CDR3 coding sequence is TGTGCCAGCAGCAGCGGGGGGGTGAACACTGAAGCTTTCTTT. This translates into CASSSGGVNTEAFF.

The chain employs TRBV4-1 and TRBJ1-3; D unclear. The V end lost 4 bases, the J end lost 0 bases, and 10 bases lay between the germline ends. Germline CDR1 MGHRA, CDR2 YSYEKL. The CDR3 has 15 residues. The CDR3 loop reads CASSPRVISGNTIYF. In DNA, the CDR3 is TGCGCCAGCAGCCCTCGGGTCATCTCTGGAAACACCATATATTTT.

The rearrangement joins TRBV11-3 to TRBJ1-6, with a tentative D call TRBD1 (5 bases). The germline gives CDR1 SGHNT, CDR2 YENEEA. The length of the CDR3 is 19 residues. V lost 11 bases to trimming and J lost 0 bases, with 26 bases between them. Here the CDR3 reads CARPGCFVDTYSYNSPLHF. CDR3 in DNA: TGTGCCCGCCCCGGATGTTTTGTGGACACCTACTCCTATAATTCACCCCTCCACTTT.

The rearrangement uses TRBV4-3 and TRBJ1-1, with TRBD1 as a possible D gene (6 bases). CDR1 is LGHNA and CDR2 is YSLEER in the germline V gene. CDR3 length: 15 amino acids. V was trimmed by 4 bases and J by 1 base, leaving 13 bases between them. Here the CDR3 DNA reads TGCGCCAGCAGCCCCTATAAACAGGGGAACACTGAAGCTTTCTTT. Protein: CASSPYKQGNTEAFF.

The table lists this clone with a few counts. The CDR3 sequence: CASSLAIRDYGYTF. The CDR3 nucleotides read TGTGCCAGCAGCTTAGCGATCAGGGACTATGGCTACACCTTC. The rearrangement joins TRBV7-2 to TRBJ1-2; tentative D call: TRBD1 (5 bases). The CDR3 has 14 amino acids. Per germline, CDR1 SGHTA and CDR2 FQGNSA. With 0 bases removed from V and 3 bases from J, the gap between germline ends came to 8 bases.

The chain has TRBV11-2 and TRBJ1-4; possibly TRBD1 for D (5 bases). Germline CDR1 reads SGHAT; CDR2 reads FQNNGV. The CDR3 is 14 amino acids. Between the trimmed V and J ends, which lost 4 bases and 4 bases, there was a span of 10 bases. The CDR3 sequence: CASSSGSNNEKLFF. The CDR3, as DNA: TGTGCCAGCAGCTCAGGGTCAAATAATGAAAAACTGTTTTTT.

This chain connects TRBV4-1 to TRBJ2-1; no firm D call. CDR3 length: 15 residues. Germline assignment: CDR1 MGHRA and CDR2 YSYEKL. V was pared by 5 bases and J by 9 bases, with 20 bases between. CDR3 amino acids: CASSFRTGPTTEQFF. CDR3 in DNA: TGCGCCAGCAGCTTCCGCACGGGTCCCACTACTGAGCAGTTCTTC.

J is TRBJ1-5 and V is TRBV10-2; tentative D call: TRBD1 (6 bases). V shed 7 bases and J shed 4 bases, with 14 bases lying between them. This CDR3 has 14 residues. Germline-derived CDR1 and CDR2 are WSHSY and SAAADI. Here the CDR3 DNA reads TGCGCCAGCACGGGGGGGCTGGGAAATCAGCCCCAGCATTTT. Its protein is CASTGGLGNQPQHF.

The chain has TRBV19 and TRBJ2-5; maybe TRBD2 (5 bases). Germline V CDR1 and CDR2: LNHDA, SQIVND (reference sequence). Trimming removed 1 base from V and 4 bases from J, with 13 bases in between. This CDR3 region has 15 residues. CDR3 sequence (DNA): TGTGCCAGTAGTATAGTGACCGGGGTCCGAGAGACCCAGTACTTC. Protein product: CASSIVTGVRETQYF.

The J gene is TRBJ1-1, the V gene TRBV27, with TRBD1 matching 8 bases. V was clipped by 7 bases and J by 1 base; unmatched bases: 8. Germline CDR1 and CDR2: MNHEY and SMNVEV (reference sequence). The CDR3 consists of 15 residues. The CDR3 sequence: CASTLDRAGNTEAFF. The CDR3 DNA follows: TGTGCCAGCACCCTGGACAGGGCCGGGAACACTGAAGCTTTCTTT.

The V call is TRBV12-3 or TRBV12-4, the J call TRBJ1-1; 9 nucleotides align to TRBD1. The J segment lost 5 bases and the V segment lost 6 bases, leaving 4 bases of the junction unmatched. The length of the CDR3 is 13 residues. The CDR3 DNA follows: TGTGCCAGCAGAAAACAGGGGGCGACTGAAGCTTTCTTT. As protein: CASRKQGATEAFF.

The CDR3 is CASSAGQGTDTQYF. Written as DNA, the CDR3 is TGTGCCAGCAGTGCGGGACAGGGCACAGATACGCAGTATTTT. The chain has TRBV11-2 and TRBJ2-3, with TRBD1 matching 8 bases. This CDR3 has 14 amino acids. Trimming cost V 6 bases and J 1 base; bases outside gene matches: 3. Germline-derived CDR1 and CDR2 are SGHAT and FQNNGV.

The V call is TRBV30, the J call TRBJ2-7; tentatively, D is TRBD2 (6 bases). CDR3 length equals 15 residues. The ends were cut back, 0 bases at V and 1 base at J, with 13 bases in the middle. Germline CDR1 reads GTSNPN; CDR2 reads SVGIG (reference sequence). The CDR3 DNA is TGTGCCTGGAGTGTACACAGCGGGCCTTCCTACGAGCAGTACTTC. It yields the protein CAWSVHSGPSYEQYF.

The chain carries TRBV4-2 and TRBJ1-1, with D possibly being TRBD1 (5 bases). Per germline, CDR1 LGHNA and CDR2 YNFKEQ. The V end lost 1 base, the J end lost 0 bases, and 15 bases lay between the germline ends. This CDR3 is built from 17 residues. CDR3 DNA: TGTGCCAGCAGCCAAGGGGGCCCGTTGACCATGAACACTGAAGCTTTCTTT. It is translated as CASSQGGPLTMNTEAFF.

V usage is TRBV4-1 and J usage is TRBJ2-1; 11 bases fit TRBD2. Losses at the gene ends were 1 base for V and 9 bases for J; bases not matched to a gene: 11. The CDR3 consists of 17 residues. CDR1 is MGHRA, CDR2 YSYEKL, per germline. CDR3 in DNA: TGCGCCAGCAGCCAAGGGGTTAGCGGGGGGGCCTTGGGTGAGCAGTTCTTC. Its translation is CASSQGVSGGALGEQFF.

This chain links TRBV28 with TRBJ2-7; TRBD1 might be the D (5 bases). Germline-derived CDR1 and CDR2 are MDHEN and SYDVKM. V shed 2 bases and J shed 1 base, with 12 bases lying between them. The CDR3 contains 15 residues. The CDR3 DNA is TGTGCCAGCAGTTTAAGGTTACAGGTATCCTACGAGCAGTACTTC. It is translated as CASSLRLQVSYEQYF. Full variable domain (outside the CDR3, taken from reference TRBV28 and TRBJ2-7): DVKVTQSSRYLVKRTGEKVFLECVQDMDHENMFWYRQDPGLGLRLIYFSYDVKMKEKGDIPEGYSVSREKKERFSLILESASTNQTSMYLCASSLRLQVSYEQYFGPGTRLTVT.

This clone was seen a single time. The chain carries TRBV2 and TRBJ2-3; TRBD2 might be the D (6 bases). This CDR3 comprises 15 residues. V lost 6 bases and J 0 bases, leaving 13 bases between the germline ends. The germline gives CDR1 SNHLY, CDR2 FYNNEI. Here the CDR3 reads CASSGLASSTDTQYF. CDR3 nucleotide sequence: TGTGCCAGCAGCGGCCTAGCGAGCAGCACAGATACGCAGTATTTT.

The J gene is TRBJ2-1, the V gene TRBV5-4; D ambiguous. The germline V and J ends were trimmed by 2 bases and 3 bases, with 9 bases remaining between them. The CDR3 has 14 residues. Germline V gene lookup returns CDR1 SGHNT and CDR2 YYREEE (reference sequence). The CDR3 nucleotides are TGTGCCAGCAGCTTATCTGAGAACTACAATGAGCAGTTCTTC. This gives the protein CASSLSENYNEQFF.

CDR3 in amino acids: CASSLRGEWEPQHF. The DNA for the CDR3 is TGTGCCAGCAGTTTACGGGGGGAGTGGGAGCCCCAGCATTTT. The chain uses TRBV28 and TRBJ1-5; perhaps TRBD1 as D (5 bases). CDR3 length: 14 residues. V gave up 2 bases and J gave up 8 bases, with 13 bases separating them. Germline V CDR1 and CDR2: MDHEN, SYDVKM.

The chain recombines TRBV11-3 with TRBJ1-2; maybe TRBD1 (5 bases). The CDR3 runs to 15 residues. The germline V gene has CDR1 SGHNT and CDR2 YENEEA. Trimming stripped 1 base from V and 0 bases from J, with 9 bases between. This chain's CDR3 is CASSLATAPNYGYTF. The CDR3 DNA reads as TGTGCCAGCAGCTTAGCGACAGCCCCTAACTATGGCTACACCTTC.

This sequence joins TRBV4-1 and TRBJ2-2; a possible D gene is TRBD2 (6 bases). The CDR3 has 16 residues. V was trimmed by 1 base and J by 0 bases, leaving 9 bases between them. Looked up from germline, CDR1 is MGHRA and CDR2 is YSYEKL. The CDR3 DNA sequence: TGCGCCAGCAGCCAAGTTAGGGAGGCGAACACCGGGGAGCTGTTTTTT. Translation: CASSQVREANTGELFF.